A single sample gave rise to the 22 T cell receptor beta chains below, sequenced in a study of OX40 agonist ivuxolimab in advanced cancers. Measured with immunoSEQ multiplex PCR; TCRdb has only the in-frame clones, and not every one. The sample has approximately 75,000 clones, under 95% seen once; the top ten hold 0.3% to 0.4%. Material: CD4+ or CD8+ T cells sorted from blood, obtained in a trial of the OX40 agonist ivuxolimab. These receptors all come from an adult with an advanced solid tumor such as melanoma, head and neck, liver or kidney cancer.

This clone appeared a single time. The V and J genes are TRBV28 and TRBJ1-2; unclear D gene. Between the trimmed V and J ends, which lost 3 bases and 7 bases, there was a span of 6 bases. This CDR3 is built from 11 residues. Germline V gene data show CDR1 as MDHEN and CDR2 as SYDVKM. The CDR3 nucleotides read TGTGCCAGCAGTTTTTATGGTGGCTACACCTTC. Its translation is CASSFYGGYTF.

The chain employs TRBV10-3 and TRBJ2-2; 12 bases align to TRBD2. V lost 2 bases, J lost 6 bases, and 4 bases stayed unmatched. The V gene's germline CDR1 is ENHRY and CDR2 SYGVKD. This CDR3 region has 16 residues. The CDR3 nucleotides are TGTGCCATCAGTGAGATGACTAGCGGGAGCCCCGGGGAGCTGTTTTTT. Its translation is CAISEMTSGSPGELFF.

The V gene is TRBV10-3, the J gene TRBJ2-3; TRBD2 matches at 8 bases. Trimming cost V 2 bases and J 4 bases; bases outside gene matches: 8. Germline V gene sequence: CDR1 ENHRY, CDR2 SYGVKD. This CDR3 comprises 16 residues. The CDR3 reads CAISEREGSVADTQYF. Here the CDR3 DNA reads TGTGCCATCAGTGAGCGGGAGGGATCGGTGGCAGATACGCAGTATTTT.

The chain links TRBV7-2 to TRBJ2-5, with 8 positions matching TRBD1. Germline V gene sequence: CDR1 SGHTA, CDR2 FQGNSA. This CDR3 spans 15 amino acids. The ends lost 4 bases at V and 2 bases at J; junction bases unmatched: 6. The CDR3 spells CASSYSGTGQETQYF. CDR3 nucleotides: TGTGCCAGCAGCTACTCCGGGACAGGACAAGAGACCCAGTACTTC.

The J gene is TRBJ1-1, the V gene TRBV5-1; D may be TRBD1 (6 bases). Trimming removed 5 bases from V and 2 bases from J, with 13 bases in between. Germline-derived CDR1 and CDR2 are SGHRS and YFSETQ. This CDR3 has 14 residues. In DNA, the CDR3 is TGCGCCAGCAGTTACGACAGGCCTAACACTGAAGCTTTCTTT. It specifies CASSYDRPNTEAFF.

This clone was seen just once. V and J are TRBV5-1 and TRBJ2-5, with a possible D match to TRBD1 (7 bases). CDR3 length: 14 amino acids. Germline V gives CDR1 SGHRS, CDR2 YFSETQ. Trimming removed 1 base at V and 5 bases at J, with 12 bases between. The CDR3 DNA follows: TGCGCCAGCAGCTTGACAGGGGCGGGGGAGACCCAGTACTTC. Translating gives CASSLTGAGETQYF.

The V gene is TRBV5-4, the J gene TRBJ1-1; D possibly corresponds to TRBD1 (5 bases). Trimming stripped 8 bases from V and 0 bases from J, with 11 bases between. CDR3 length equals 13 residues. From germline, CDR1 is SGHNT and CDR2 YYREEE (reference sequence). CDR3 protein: CASEAGLNTEAFF. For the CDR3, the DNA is TGTGCCAGTGAGGCAGGGCTGAACACTGAAGCTTTCTTT.

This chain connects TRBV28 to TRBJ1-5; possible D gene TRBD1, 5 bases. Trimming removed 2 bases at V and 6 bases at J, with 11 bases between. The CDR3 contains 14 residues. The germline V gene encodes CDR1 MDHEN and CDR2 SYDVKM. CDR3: CASSLRGLGQPQHF. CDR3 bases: TGTGCCAGCAGTTTAAGGGGCTTGGGTCAGCCCCAGCATTTT.

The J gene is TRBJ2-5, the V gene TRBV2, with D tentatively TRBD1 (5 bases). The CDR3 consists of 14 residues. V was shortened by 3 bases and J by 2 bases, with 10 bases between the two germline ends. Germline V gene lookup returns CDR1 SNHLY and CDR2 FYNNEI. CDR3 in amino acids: CASSDRTQQETQYF. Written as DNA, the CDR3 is TGTGCCAGCAGTGACAGGACACAACAAGAGACCCAGTACTTC.

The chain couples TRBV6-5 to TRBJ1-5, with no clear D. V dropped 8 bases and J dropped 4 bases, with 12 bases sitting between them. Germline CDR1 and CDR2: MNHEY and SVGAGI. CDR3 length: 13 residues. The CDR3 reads CASCPGPNQPQHF. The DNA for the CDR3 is TGTGCCAGCTGTCCAGGCCCAAATCAGCCCCAGCATTTT.

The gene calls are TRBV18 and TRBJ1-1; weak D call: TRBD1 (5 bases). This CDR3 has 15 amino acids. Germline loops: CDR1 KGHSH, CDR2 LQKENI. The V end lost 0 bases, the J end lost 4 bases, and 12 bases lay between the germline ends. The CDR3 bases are TGTGCCAGCTCACCACCCAGTGGGGCCGGCACTGAAGCTTTCTTT. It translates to CASSPPSGAGTEAFF.

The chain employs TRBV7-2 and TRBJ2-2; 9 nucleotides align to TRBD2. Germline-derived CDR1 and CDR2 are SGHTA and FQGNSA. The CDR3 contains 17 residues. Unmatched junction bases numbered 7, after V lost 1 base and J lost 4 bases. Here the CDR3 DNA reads TGTGCCAGCAGCTTAGGGCCAGCGGGAGGTGGCACCGGGGAGCTGTTTTTT. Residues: CASSLGPAGGGTGELFF.

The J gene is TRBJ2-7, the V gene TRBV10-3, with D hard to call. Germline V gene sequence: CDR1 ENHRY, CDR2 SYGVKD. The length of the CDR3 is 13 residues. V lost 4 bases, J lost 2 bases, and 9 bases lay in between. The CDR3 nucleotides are TGTGCCATCAGTGGTGACCCTGCCTACGAGCAGTACTTC. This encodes CAISGDPAYEQYF.

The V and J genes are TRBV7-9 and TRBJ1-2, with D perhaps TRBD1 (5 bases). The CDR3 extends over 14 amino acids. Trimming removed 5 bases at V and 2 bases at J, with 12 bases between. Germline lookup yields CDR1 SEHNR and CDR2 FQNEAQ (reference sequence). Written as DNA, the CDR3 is TGTGCCAGCAGCCCAGGACACCCGAACTATGGCTACACCTTC. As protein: CASSPGHPNYGYTF.

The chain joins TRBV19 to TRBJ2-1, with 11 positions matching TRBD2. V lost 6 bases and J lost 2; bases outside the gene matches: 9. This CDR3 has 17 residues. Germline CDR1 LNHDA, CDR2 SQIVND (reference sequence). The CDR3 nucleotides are TGTGCCAGTAGCCGCCTTTCTAGCGGGAGGACCTACAATGAGCAGTTCTTC. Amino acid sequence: CASSRLSSGRTYNEQFF.

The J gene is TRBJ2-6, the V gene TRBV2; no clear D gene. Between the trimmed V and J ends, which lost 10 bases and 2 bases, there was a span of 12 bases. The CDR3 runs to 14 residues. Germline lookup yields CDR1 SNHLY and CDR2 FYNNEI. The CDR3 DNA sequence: TGTGCCACGGCCCTTGGAGCTGGGGCCAACGTCCTGACTTTC. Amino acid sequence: CATALGAGANVLTF. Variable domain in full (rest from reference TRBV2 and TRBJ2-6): EPEVTQTPSHQVTQMGQEVILRCVPISNHLYFYWYRQILGQKVEFLVSFYNNEISEKSEIFDDQFSVERPDGSNFTLKIRSTKLEDSAMYFCATALGAGANVLTFGAGSRLTVL.

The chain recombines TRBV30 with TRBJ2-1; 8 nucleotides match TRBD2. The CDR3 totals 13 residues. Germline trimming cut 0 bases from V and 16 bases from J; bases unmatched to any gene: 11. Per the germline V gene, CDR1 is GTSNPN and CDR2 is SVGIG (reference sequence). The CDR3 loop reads CAWSVRRGTSFFF. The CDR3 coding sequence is TGTGCCTGGAGTGTACGGCGGGGGACTAGTTTTTTCTTC.

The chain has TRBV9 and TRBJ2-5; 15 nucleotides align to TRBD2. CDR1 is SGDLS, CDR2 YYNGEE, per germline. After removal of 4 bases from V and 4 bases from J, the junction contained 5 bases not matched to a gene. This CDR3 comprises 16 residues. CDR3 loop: CASSPGLAGGTETQYF. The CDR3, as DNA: TGTGCCAGCAGCCCAGGACTAGCGGGGGGGACAGAGACCCAGTACTTC.

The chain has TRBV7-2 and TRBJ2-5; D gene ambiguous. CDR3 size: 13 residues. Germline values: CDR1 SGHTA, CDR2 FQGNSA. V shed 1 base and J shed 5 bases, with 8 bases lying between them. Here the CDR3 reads CASSLDPSETQYF. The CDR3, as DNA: TGTGCCAGCAGCTTAGATCCGTCGGAGACCCAGTACTTC.

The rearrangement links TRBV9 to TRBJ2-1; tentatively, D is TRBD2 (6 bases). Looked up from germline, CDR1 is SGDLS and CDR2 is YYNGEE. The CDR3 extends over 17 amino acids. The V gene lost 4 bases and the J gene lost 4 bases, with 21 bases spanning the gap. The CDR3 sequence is CASSTRLVDSLYNEQFF. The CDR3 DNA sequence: TGTGCCAGCAGCACCAGACTAGTCGATTCGCTGTACAATGAGCAGTTCTTC.

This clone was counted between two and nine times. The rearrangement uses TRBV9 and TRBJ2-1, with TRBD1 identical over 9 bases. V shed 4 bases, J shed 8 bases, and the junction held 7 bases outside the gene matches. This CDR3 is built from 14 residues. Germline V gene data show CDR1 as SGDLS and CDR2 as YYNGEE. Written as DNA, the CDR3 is TGTGCCAGCAGCCCCCGGACAGGGGAGGATGAGCAGTTCTTC. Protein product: CASSPRTGEDEQFF. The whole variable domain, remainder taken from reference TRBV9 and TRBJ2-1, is DSGVTQTPKHLITATGQRVTLRCSPRSGDLSVYWYQQSLDQGLQFLIQYYNGEERAKGNILERFSAQQFPDLHSELNLSSLELGDSALYFCASSPRTGEDEQFFGPGTRLTVL.

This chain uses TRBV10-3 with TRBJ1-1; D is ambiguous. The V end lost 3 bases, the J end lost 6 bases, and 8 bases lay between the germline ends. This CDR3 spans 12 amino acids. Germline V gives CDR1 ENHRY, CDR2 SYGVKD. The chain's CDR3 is CAISEFPSEAFF. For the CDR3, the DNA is TGTGCCATCAGTGAATTTCCATCTGAAGCTTTCTTT.